This TCR beta chain stems from a study of cytomegalovirus exposure and HLA in healthy donors. PCR amplification relied on 60 Vbeta primers (plus 13 Jbeta primers). Clones were read by immunoSEQ multiplex PCR, and TCRdb kept only the in-frame ones, dropping some. The sample carries 130,000 to 150,000 clones, 75% to 80% recorded once. This clone was seen just once. The sequence was collected from a man between 18 and 29 years old in good health and CMV-seronegative. The specimen was PBMCs.

CDR3 residues: CATTRTGGIDEQYF. The CDR3 nucleotides read TGTGCCACTACCAGGACAGGGGGCATCGACGAGCAGTACTTC. This chain joins TRBV19 and TRBJ2-7; 11 nucleotides agree with TRBD1. The CDR3 contains 14 residues. CDR1 LNHDA and CDR2 SQIVND come from the germline V gene (reference sequence). The V and J ends lost 10 bases and 5 bases, in that order; junction bases with no gene match: 10.